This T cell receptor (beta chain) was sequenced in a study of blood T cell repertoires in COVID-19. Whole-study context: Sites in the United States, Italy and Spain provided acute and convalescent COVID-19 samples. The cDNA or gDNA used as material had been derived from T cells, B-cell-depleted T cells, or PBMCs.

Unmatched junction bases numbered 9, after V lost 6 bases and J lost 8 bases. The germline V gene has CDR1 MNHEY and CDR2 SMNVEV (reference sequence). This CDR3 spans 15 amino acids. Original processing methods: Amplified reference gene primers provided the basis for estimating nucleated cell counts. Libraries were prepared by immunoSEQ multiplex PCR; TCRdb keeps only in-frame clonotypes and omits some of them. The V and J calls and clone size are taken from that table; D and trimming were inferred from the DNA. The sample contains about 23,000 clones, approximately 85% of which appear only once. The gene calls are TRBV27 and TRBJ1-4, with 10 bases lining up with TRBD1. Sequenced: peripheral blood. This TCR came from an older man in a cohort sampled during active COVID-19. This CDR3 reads CASRRQGASGEKLFF. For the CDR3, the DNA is TGTGCCAGCAGGCGACAGGGGGCCTCGGGGGAAAAACTGTTTTTT.